This is a list of T cell receptor beta chains from one sample in a study of chemoradiotherapy in HPV16-positive cancers. Generated by immunoSEQ multiplex PCR, the TCRdb table keeps only in-frame clones and is missing some. The repertoire holds about 53,000 clones, with roughly 90% as singletons. Specimen: blood, collected from a patient who underwent chemoradiotherapy. The receptors come from a human donor with HPV-associated anogenital cancer. Each CDR3 is given with its conserved first and last residue. D genes are given only for firm matches. The listing skips clone size in some rows; elsewhere it reads once, few, many or a size class.

v_call	j_call	clone_size	d_call	cdr3_nt	cdr3_aa
TRBV7-3	TRBJ2-7	-	-	TGTGCCAGCAGCTCGGCCGACGGCTACGAGCAGTACTTC	CASSSADGYEQYF
TRBV18	TRBJ1-5	-	-	TGTGCCAGCTCATCGTCCGGGACAAACAATCAGCCCCAGCATTTT	CASSSSGTNNQPQHF
TRBV7-9	TRBJ1-6	-	-	TGTGCCAGCAGCCTCTTACCGGGGGATAATTCACCCCTCCACTTT	CASSLLPGDNSPLHF
TRBV6-5	TRBJ1-1	-	-	TGTGCGTCTGGGGGTGGCACTGAAGCTTTCTTT	CASGGGTEAFF
TRBV5-4	TRBJ2-3	-	-	TGTGCCAGCAGCTTCGGCATTTCTAGCACAGATACGCAGTATTTT	CASSFGISSTDTQYF
TRBV15	TRBJ2-5	-	-	TGTGCCACCAGCAGGGGGGGAGAGACCCAGTACTTC	CATSRGGETQYF
TRBV6-5	TRBJ2-2	few	-	TGTGCCAGCAGTTACGACAGTGGCACCGGGGAGCTGTTTTTT	CASSYDSGTGELFF
TRBV19	TRBJ2-1	-	-	TGTGCCAGTCAACATGAGGGAGGACTTTACAATGAGCAGTTCTTC	CASQHEGGLYNEQFF
TRBV6-5	TRBJ2-2	-	-	TGTGCCAGCAGCCGGGATGGGGGCCCCGGGGAGCTGTTTTTT	CASSRDGGPGELFF
TRBV4-3	TRBJ1-6	-	-	TGCGCCAGCAGCCAAGACGTTTCGGGGGGCTATAATTCACCCCTCCACTTT	CASSQDVSGGYNSPLHF
TRBV4-3	TRBJ2-4	-	-	TGCGCCAGCAGCCTGGAGGTGGCAGAGGGAAACATTCAGTACTTC	CASSLEVAEGNIQYF
TRBV9	TRBJ2-3	-	TRBD2	TGTGCCAGCAGCGTAGGGCGGGGGTTTGACACAGATACGCAGTATTTT	CASSVGRGFDTDTQYF
TRBV4-2	TRBJ2-1	-	TRBD2	TGTGCCAGCAGCCGCGGACTAGCGGGGGTGAATGAGCAGTTCTTC	CASSRGLAGVNEQFF
TRBV30	TRBJ2-5	-	-	TGTGCCTGGCTAGGAAGGAAATCCGGAGAGACCCAGTACTTC	CAWLGRKSGETQYF
TRBV5-1	TRBJ2-1	-	TRBD2	TGCGCCAGCAGCTCCTCCACTAGCGGATACAATGAGCAGTTCTTC	CASSSSTSGYNEQFF
TRBV5-1	TRBJ2-5	-	-	TGCGCCAGCAGCTTGGGGGGACTGAAAGAGACCCAGTACTTC	CASSLGGLKETQYF
TRBV5-1	TRBJ2-7	once	-	TGCGCCAGCAGACCCACAGGAACCTACGAGCAGTACTTC	CASRPTGTYEQYF
TRBV7-2	TRBJ2-3	-	-	TGTGCCAGCAGCCCCCAATTTGGGGATACGCAGTATTTT	CASSPQFGDTQYF
TRBV5-1	TRBJ2-3	-	TRBD2	TGCGCCAGCACTGGGACTAGCGGGATAAATACGCAGTATTTT	CASTGTSGINTQYF
TRBV7-9	TRBJ1-1	-	-	TGTGCCAGCAGCTTAGACGGGGGTTTCAGTTTTGACACTGAAGCTTTCTTT	CASSLDGGFSFDTEAFF
TRBV6-6	TRBJ1-2	-	TRBD1	TGTGCCAGCAGACAGGGGGACTATGGCTACACCTTC	CASRQGDYGYTF
TRBV7-2	TRBJ2-1	-	TRBD2	TGTGCCAGCAGCCCCTTAGCGGGGTTGGCCTACAATGAGCAGTTCTTC	CASSPLAGLAYNEQFF
TRBV9	TRBJ2-4	-	-	TGTGCCAGCAGCGTATACTCTGGAGGAGCCAAAAACATTCAGTACTTC	CASSVYSGGAKNIQYF
TRBV29-1	TRBJ1-2	once	-	TGCAGCGTTGAAGGGGGGGCTCGCGCTAACTATGGCTACACCTTC	CSVEGGARANYGYTF
TRBV6-6	TRBJ1-2	-	-	TGTGCCAGCGGTCCAGGCAACTATGGCTACACCTTC	CASGPGNYGYTF
TRBV7-8	TRBJ2-7	-	-	TGTGCCAGCAGCTTGATCGGGGACGAGCAGTACTTC	CASSLIGDEQYF
TRBV6-1	TRBJ1-5	-	-	TGTGCCAGCAGCATGGGGGCAGGGACCAATCAGCCCCAGCATTTT	CASSMGAGTNQPQHF
TRBV19	TRBJ1-6	-	-	TGTGCCAGTAGTCTCGGGGGTAATTCACCCCTCCACTTT	CASSLGGNSPLHF
TRBV29-1	TRBJ1-1	-	-	TGCAGCGTTGGGGACGGTGAAGCTTTCTTT	CSVGDGEAFF
TRBV19	TRBJ2-5	-	TRBD2	TGTGCCAGTAGTATTTCAGCGGGGGGTCAAGAGACCCAGTACTTC	CASSISAGGQETQYF
TRBV7-9	TRBJ2-5	-	-	TGTGCCAGCAGCTTAGTACAAGTCCAAGAGACCCAGTACTTC	CASSLVQVQETQYF
TRBV5-1	TRBJ2-7	-	-	TGCGCCAGCGGCCAGCGGGCGGGGGCCTCCTACGAGCAGTACTTC	CASGQRAGASYEQYF
TRBV7-2	TRBJ2-7	-	TRBD2	TGTGCCAGCAGCTTAAGCGGGGGATGGAGCGAGGGCGAGCAGTACTTC	CASSLSGGWSEGEQYF
TRBV4-3	TRBJ1-5	once	TRBD1	TGCGCCAGCAGCCAAGACAGGGACAGGCAGCCCCAGCATTTT	CASSQDRDRQPQHF
TRBV10-3	TRBJ2-1	-	TRBD1	TGTGCCACCGGACAGGGGGCGGTTAGTGGTGAGCAGTTCTTC	CATGQGAVSGEQFF
TRBV7-3	TRBJ1-1	-	TRBD1	TGTGCCAGCAGCTTAACTAGGACAGGCGGGACTGAAGCTTTCTTT	CASSLTRTGGTEAFF
TRBV4-2	TRBJ1-2	-	TRBD1	TGTGCCAGCAGCCAAGACAGGGGGGTAGGGTATGGCTACACCTTC	CASSQDRGVGYGYTF
TRBV29-1	TRBJ2-5	-	-	TGCAGCGTTTCATACTGGGGGGAGACCCAGTACTTC	CSVSYWGETQYF
TRBV9	TRBJ1-3	once	-	TGTGCCAGCAGCGTAGACGTCGGAAACACCATATATTTT	CASSVDVGNTIYF
TRBV5-1	TRBJ1-2	-	TRBD1	TGCGCCAGCAGCTTTAGGACAGGGGGCAACGGCTACACCTTC	CASSFRTGGNGYTF
TRBV5-1	TRBJ1-4	-	TRBD1	TGCGCCAGCTGCATTACCGGGACAGGACTTGAAAAACTGTTTTTT	CASCITGTGLEKLFF
TRBV7-9	TRBJ1-4	-	-	TGTGCCAGCAGCTTAAATCCAGGGGCTAATGAAAAACTGTTTTTT	CASSLNPGANEKLFF
TRBV29-1	TRBJ1-3	-	-	TGCAGCGTTGAACAGTATACTGGAAACACCATATATTTT	CSVEQYTGNTIYF
TRBV27	TRBJ2-3	-	-	TGTGCCAGCAGTGGACCGGTAGATTTTACGCAGTATTTT	CASSGPVDFTQYF